Detailed here is one T cell receptor (beta chain). Its specificity is unknown. The sample is drawn from a study of Graves' ophthalmopathy and Graves' hyperthyroidism. Study-wide results and limits: Blood was where most expanded thyroid clonotypes above 0.001 frequency also turned up.

In this cohort, patients with other autoimmune diseases, uncontrolled infections, pregnancy or lactation were excluded. Researchers took RNA transcripts and amplified TCR beta CDR3 regions from them. The workflow started with a first-round RT-PCR run with HTBI primers and then moved on to a second-round multiplex PCR. Via MiXCR, TCRdb re-called the multiplex PCR reads, giving one row per CDR3 protein. This sample carries about 590,000 distinct CDR3 sequences, under 40% of them seen once, and the ten largest clones take about 4.1%. CDR3 length: 15 amino acids. Germline V CDR1 and CDR2: SGHVS, FNYEAQ. The germline V and J ends were trimmed by 1 base and 4 bases, with 11 bases remaining between them.

Input material: peripheral blood or thyroid tissue (not recorded which). This TCR was recovered from an adult man with Graves' hyperthyroidism. The V and J genes are TRBV7-6 and TRBJ2-1, with D tentatively TRBD1 (5 bases). The CDR3 coding sequence is TGTGCCAGCAGCTTAGAGGCAGGGAAATACAATGAGCAGTTCTTC. Its translation: CASSLEAGKYNEQFF.